The 10 T cell receptor beta chains below were found in one sample sequenced in a study of blood T cell repertoires in COVID-19. Assay used: immunoSEQ multiplex PCR; TCRdb lists only in-frame clones, some missing. The sample contains 110,000 or so clones, over 75% of which appear only once. The sequencing sample was made of peripheral blood. The receptors come from a man aged 50-60 years with acute or convalescent COVID-19.

J is TRBJ1-3 and V is TRBV7-9, with 9 nucleotides matching TRBD1. Germline V gene data show CDR1 as SEHNR and CDR2 as FQNEAQ (reference sequence). V shed 2 bases, J shed 4 bases, and the junction held 6 bases outside the gene matches. The CDR3 covers 16 residues. CDR3 residues: CASSLSGQGSGNTIYF. CDR3 DNA: TGTGCCAGCAGCTTATCGGGACAGGGATCAGGAAACACCATATATTTT.

The chain links TRBV7-9 to TRBJ1-2; D is unresolved. Germline loops: CDR1 SEHNR, CDR2 FQNEAQ (reference sequence). The V end lost 4 bases, the J end lost 2 bases, and 5 bases lay between the germline ends. The CDR3 length is 12 residues. The CDR3 region has the DNA TGTGCCAGCAGCTCCACAAACTATGGCTACACCTTC. This translates into CASSSTNYGYTF.

This sequence joins TRBV28 and TRBJ1-4, with 8 bases matching TRBD1. The ends lost 7 bases at V and 8 bases at J; junction bases unmatched: 9. The CDR3 runs to 14 residues. CDR1 is MDHEN and CDR2 is SYDVKM in the germline V gene. CDR3 sequence (DNA): TGTGCCAGCAATCTGGGACAGGCGCGAGAAAAACTGTTTTTT. It codes for CASNLGQAREKLFF.

This clone was counted only a few times. The chain recombines TRBV5-1 with TRBJ2-1; 15 bases line up with TRBD2. The CDR3 extends over 19 amino acids. The germline CDR1 and CDR2 sequences are SGHRS and YFSETQ. J lost 4 bases, V lost 6 bases, and 14 bases had no gene match. This chain's CDR3 is CASTPGLAGGIGRYNEQFF. CDR3 bases: TGCGCCAGCACGCCGGGACTAGCGGGGGGAATCGGAAGGTACAATGAGCAGTTCTTC.

This chain connects TRBV7-2 to TRBJ1-1; D is unclear. V was clipped by 0 bases and J by 0 bases, with 11 bases between them. Germline CDR1 and CDR2: SGHTA and FQGNSA. The CDR3 is made up of 16 amino acids. As DNA, the CDR3 is TGTGCCAGCAGCTTAGCGCTTGAGGGAATGAACACTGAAGCTTTCTTT. This gives the protein CASSLALEGMNTEAFF.

The chain is built from TRBV21-1 and TRBJ2-7; the table calls TRBD1, which could not be checked here. TRBV21-1 is termed a pseudogene. The CDR3 extends over 15 amino acids. The CDR3, as DNA: TGTGCCAGCAGCGAGGACAGGTCGGGGGCCTACGAGCAGTACTTC. Protein product: CASSEDRSGAYEQYF.

The rearrangement joins TRBV19 to TRBJ2-7; D uncertain. Germline V gene data show CDR1 as LNHDA and CDR2 as SQIVND (reference sequence). This CDR3 is built from 14 residues. V lost 10 bases and J lost 4, with 20 bases in between. For the CDR3, the DNA is TGTGCCACCCGGCGTCGAGGTGACGATTACGAGCAGTACTTC. The encoded protein is CATRRRGDDYEQYF.

The V call is TRBV18, the J call TRBJ2-7; weak D call: TRBD1 (6 bases). V was clipped by 3 bases and J by 5 bases, with 11 bases between them. This CDR3 contains 13 residues. Germline-derived CDR1 and CDR2 are KGHSH and LQKENI. CDR3 sequence reads: CASSPVQGNEQYF. Written as DNA, the CDR3 is TGTGCCAGCTCACCGGTCCAGGGGAACGAGCAGTACTTC.

The chain employs TRBV11-2 and TRBJ2-1, with a weak D call TRBD2 (6 bases). V gave up 4 bases and J gave up 1 base, with 14 bases separating them. CDR3 length: 16 residues. The germline V gene encodes CDR1 SGHAT and CDR2 FQNNGV. The CDR3 DNA follows: TGTGCCAGCAGCTCCCAGACTAGTCGGTCCTACAATGAGCAGTTCTTC. This sequence encodes CASSSQTSRSYNEQFF.

The chain links TRBV28 to TRBJ2-1, with TRBD2 matching 9 bases. From germline, CDR1 is MDHEN and CDR2 SYDVKM. Trimming took 3 bases from V and 6 from J; bases not matched to a gene: 15. This CDR3 spans 18 amino acids. In nucleotides, the CDR3 is TGTGCCAGCAGTTTCTCTACCGAGGCGGGAGGGCCGATCAATGAGCAGTTCTTC. Its translation is CASSFSTEAGGPINEQFF.